What follows are 31 T cell receptor beta chains derived from one specimen sequenced in a study of blood T cells in healthy people across ages. It was with a sample-barcoded 5' primer and a J-beta primer mix that a second PCR of roughly 7 to 12 cycles was run. TCRdb fed the 5' RACE reads into MiXCR, producing one record per CDR3 protein. The table lists 1.5 million to 1.8 million distinct CDR3 sequences, roughly 43% of them singletons, with approximately 4% in the top ten. The sample taken for sequencing was blood. Receptors were obtained from a woman under 30 in good health.

The rearrangement links TRBV3-1 to TRBJ2-3; D perhaps matches TRBD1 (6 bases). The germline V and J ends were trimmed by 4 bases and 0 bases, with 14 bases remaining between them. This CDR3 comprises 16 residues. Germline V CDR1 and CDR2: LGHDT, YNNKEL (reference sequence). DNA of the CDR3: TGTGCCAGCAGCCTACAACAGGGCGGGAGCACAGATACGCAGTATTTT. This codes for CASSLQQGGSTDTQYF.

The chain has TRBV9 and TRBJ2-4, with TRBD2 matching 15 bases. The better agreement between TRBJ2-7 and the DNA end casts doubt on the J call. There are 17 residues in the CDR3. CDR1 is SGDLS, CDR2 YYNGEE, per germline. The CDR3 is CASSAGLAGGAPVEQYF. The CDR3 DNA follows: TGTGCCAGCAGCGCCGGACTAGCGGGGGGGGCCCCTGTCGAGCAGTACTTC.

The gene calls are TRBV24-1 and TRBJ2-3; 7 bases line up with TRBD1. The CDR3 totals 16 residues. V gave up 3 bases and J gave up 1 base; unmatched junction bases: 6. Germline V CDR1 and CDR2: KGHDR, SFDVKD. This CDR3 reads CATSDPRDSRTDTQYF. In nucleotides, the CDR3 is TGTGCCACCAGTGATCCCCGGGACAGTCGCACAGATACGCAGTATTTT.

This clonotype was seen a single time. This chain links TRBV4-2 with TRBJ2-3; TRBD1 matches 10 bases. The CDR3 contains 17 residues. After removal of 3 bases from V and 0 bases from J, the junction contained 6 bases not matched to a gene. Germline-derived CDR1 and CDR2 are LGHNA and YNFKEQ. The CDR3 region is CASSQAGTGASTDTQYF. In DNA form, the CDR3 reads TGTGCCAGCAGCCAGGCCGGGACAGGGGCTAGCACAGATACGCAGTATTTT.

Comments on this clonotype: At one boundary the junction diverges from the germline segment, which might be a read error. The chain uses TRBV10-3 and TRBJ2-5, with TRBD1 matching 9 bases. The germline gives CDR1 ENHRY, CDR2 SYGVKD. The CDR3 sequence is 16 residues long. This CDR3 reads CTISEEPGQGTDTQYF. CDR3 nucleotides: TGTACCATCAGTGAGGAGCCGGGACAGGGAACAGATACGCAGTACTTC.

The chain has TRBV7-2 and TRBJ1-6; weak D call: TRBD1 (5 bases). V was cut by 3 bases and J by 0 bases, with 12 bases left in between. The CDR3 is made up of 17 amino acids. In germline, CDR1 is SGHTA, CDR2 FQGNSA. Here the CDR3 reads CASSFARGSSYNSPLHF. The CDR3 region has the DNA TGTGCCAGCAGCTTTGCCCGGGGGAGCTCCTATAATTCACCCCTCCACTTT.

Remarks on this clonotype: The junction does not match germline at one end; this may be a read error. The chain joins TRBV6-2 or TRBV6-3 to TRBJ2-1; 8 bases map to TRBD2. Germline V lookup: CDR1 MNHEY, CDR2 SVGEGT. The CDR3 spans 17 residues. CDR3 amino acids: CTSSSFGLARPYNEQFF. Written as DNA, the CDR3 is TGTACCAGCAGTTCCTTTGGACTAGCTAGGCCCTACAATGAGCAGTTCTTC.

J is TRBJ2-7 and V is TRBV15; 7 bases agree with TRBD2. This CDR3 spans 16 amino acids. Unmatched junction bases numbered 5, after V lost 0 bases and J lost 0 bases. The germline V gene has CDR1 LNHNV and CDR2 YYDKDF (reference sequence). In nucleotides, the CDR3 is TGTGCCACCAGCAGAGATCTAGCGGTGAGCTCCTACGAGCAGTACTTC. Translating gives CATSRDLAVSSYEQYF.

This clonotype appeared many times. V is TRBV7-9 and J is TRBJ2-5; D may be TRBD1 (6 bases). The V gene lost 5 bases and the J gene lost 4 bases, with 11 bases spanning the gap. Germline V CDR1 and CDR2: SEHNR, FQNEAQ (reference sequence). The CDR3 length is 13 residues. The CDR3 region is CASSLTGLETQYF. The CDR3 bases are TGTGCCAGCAGCCTGACAGGTTTAGAGACCCAGTACTTC.

CDR3: CASSFWGNGYTF. Here the CDR3 DNA reads TGTGCCAGCAGCTTTTGGGGGAATGGCTACACCTTC. This sequence joins TRBV11-2 and TRBJ1-2; D possibly corresponds to TRBD1 (5 bases). Trimming took 3 bases from V and 6 from J, leaving 8 bases between them. This CDR3 spans 12 amino acids. The V gene's germline CDR1 is SGHAT and CDR2 FQNNGV.

The rearrangement joins TRBV29-1 to TRBJ1-1; 7 bases match TRBD1. V shed 5 bases and J 2 bases; nucleotides not matched to a gene: 5. The CDR3 covers 13 residues. Germline CDR1 and CDR2: SQVTM and ANQGSEA. For the CDR3, the DNA is TGCAGCGTTACAGGGGTGTTAAACACTGAAGCTTTCTTT. It translates to CSVTGVLNTEAFF.

The chain joins TRBV7-2 to TRBJ2-3, with D perhaps matching TRBD2 (6 bases). The CDR3 runs to 15 residues. Per germline, CDR1 SGHTA and CDR2 FQGNSA. V lost 2 bases and J 0 bases, leaving 9 bases between the germline ends. The CDR3 loop is CASSLRLGSTDTQYF. DNA of the CDR3: TGTGCCAGCAGCTTAAGACTAGGTAGCACAGATACGCAGTATTTT.

The table lists this clonotype with a few counts. The chain has TRBV7-2 and TRBJ1-1; D uncertain. The V and J ends lost 1 base and 1 base respectively, with 7 bases between them. Germline lookup yields CDR1 SGHTA and CDR2 FQGNSA. CDR3 length equals 14 residues. The CDR3 bases are TGTGCCAGCAGCTTAGATGCAGGGAACACTGAAGCTTTCTTT. This gives the protein CASSLDAGNTEAFF.

In this sample, this clonotype turned up a few times. The rearrangement uses TRBV20-1 and TRBJ2-4; unclear D gene. Trimming stripped 3 bases from V and 0 bases from J, with 15 bases between. Germline V CDR1 and CDR2: DFQATT, SNEGSKA (reference sequence). There are 16 residues in the CDR3. CDR3 loop: CSASPLPAGAKNIQYF. The CDR3, as DNA: TGCAGTGCTAGTCCCCTCCCCGCCGGAGCCAAAAACATTCAGTACTTC.

The chain links TRBV9 to TRBJ2-7; D remains unclear. The germline V and J ends were trimmed by 0 bases and 0 bases, with 7 bases remaining between them. Germline CDR1 SGDLS, CDR2 YYNGEE. This CDR3 contains 14 residues. Here the CDR3 reads CASSVVESSYEQYF. The DNA of the CDR3 is TGTGCCAGCAGCGTAGTCGAGAGCTCCTACGAGCAGTACTTC.

The V call is TRBV7-9, the J call TRBJ2-7; 9 bases map to TRBD2. V was clipped by 7 bases and J by 5 bases; unmatched bases: 12. Germline V gives CDR1 SEHNR, CDR2 FQNEAQ (reference sequence). The CDR3 spans 15 residues. The CDR3 region has the DNA TGTGCCAGCACCCAAATCCTAGCGGGATCCCACGAGCAGTACTTC. The encoded protein is CASTQILAGSHEQYF.

This sequence joins TRBV20-1 and TRBJ2-7, with D unresolved. The CDR3 totals 13 residues. Germline CDR1 DFQATT, CDR2 SNEGSKA (reference sequence). The ends were cut back, 4 bases at V and 3 bases at J, with 13 bases in the middle. The CDR3 here is CSATLGARYEQYF. The CDR3 region has the DNA TGCAGTGCTACCCTGGGCGCCCGCTACGAGCAGTACTTC.

The V call is TRBV27, the J call TRBJ1-1; maybe TRBD1 (6 bases). The CDR3 has 18 amino acids. V lost 5 bases and J lost 4, with 26 bases in between. Germline V lookup: CDR1 MNHEY, CDR2 SMNVEV (reference sequence). CDR3 protein: CASSPHYRVNRLGTEAFF. The DNA of the CDR3 is TGTGCCAGCAGTCCCCATTACAGGGTTAATCGGTTAGGCACTGAAGCTTTCTTT.

The V gene is TRBV7-8, the J gene TRBJ2-7; no definite D call. Trimming stripped 1 base from V and 7 bases from J, with 23 bases between. From germline, CDR1 is SGHVS and CDR2 FQNEAQ. CDR3 length: 17 amino acids. The DNA for the CDR3 is TGTGCCAGCAGCTTAGAGACCGTGTCGATCTCCTACAATGAGCAGTACTTC. Its protein product is CASSLETVSISYNEQYF.

The genes are TRBV20-1 and TRBJ2-3; 7 bases line up with TRBD2. J lost 7 bases, V lost 6 bases, and 4 bases had no gene match. This CDR3 has 11 amino acids. Germline CDR1 reads DFQATT; CDR2 reads SNEGSKA (reference sequence). The CDR3: CSAPRGNTQYF. The CDR3 region has the DNA TGCAGTGCCCCGCGGGGGAATACGCAGTATTTT.

V usage is TRBV25-1 and J usage is TRBJ1-1; D gene unclear. The CDR3 contains 14 residues. In germline, CDR1 is MGHDK, CDR2 SYGVNS. The V end was cut by 2 bases, the J end by 5 bases, with 12 bases between. In DNA, the CDR3 is TGTGCCAGCAGTGAAGTGGGGTTGCGTACTGAAGCTTTCTTT. Translation: CASSEVGLRTEAFF.

The CDR3 DNA reads as TGTGCCAGCAGTTACAGGGACCATCAGCCCCAGCATTTT. This codes for CASSYRDHQPQHF. The V call is TRBV7-9, the J call TRBJ1-5; TRBD1 is a possible D gene (6 bases). V lost 6 bases and J 5 bases, leaving 11 bases between the germline ends. Germline CDR1 is SEHNR and CDR2 is FQNEAQ (reference sequence). This CDR3 has 13 amino acids.

V is TRBV7-2 and J is TRBJ2-7; tentatively, D is TRBD2 (7 bases). V was shortened by 5 bases and J by 6 bases, with 20 bases between the two germline ends. Per germline, CDR1 SGHTA and CDR2 FQGNSA. The CDR3 spans 15 residues. CDR3 protein: CASSPRGGYSLEQYF. DNA for the CDR3: TGTGCCAGCAGCCCCAGGGGAGGGTACAGTCTCGAGCAGTACTTC.

The sample holds many counts of this clonotype. The chain has TRBV12-3 or TRBV12-4 and TRBJ2-7, with 7 positions matching TRBD1. V shed 6 bases, J shed 0 bases, and the junction held 5 bases outside the gene matches. This CDR3 is built from 14 residues. This CDR3 is CASSQTGSSYEQYF. The CDR3 bases are TGTGCCAGCAGCCAGACAGGGAGCTCCTACGAGCAGTACTTC.

The genes are TRBV12-3 or TRBV12-4 and TRBJ1-5; the D gene is possibly TRBD1 (5 bases). V lost 3 bases to trimming and J lost 2 bases, with 14 bases between them. The CDR3 length is 16 residues. The CDR3 region has the DNA TGTGCCAGCAGTTTCTTCGGGGGGAGCGGCAATCAGCCCCAGCATTTT. This sequence encodes CASSFFGGSGNQPQHF.

V and J are TRBV4-1 and TRBJ2-1, with TRBD2 matching 9 bases. CDR3 length: 15 residues. The junction had 3 bases not matched to a gene; V was cut back by 3 bases and J by 3 bases. In germline, CDR1 is MGHRA, CDR2 YSYEKL. The CDR3 loop is CASSHLSGGYNEQFF. The CDR3 nucleotides are TGCGCCAGCAGCCATCTTAGCGGGGGCTACAATGAGCAGTTCTTC.

This rearrangement joins TRBV7-2 to TRBJ2-1; D unclear. The ends were cut back, 7 bases at V and 2 bases at J, with 12 bases in the middle. CDR1 is SGHTA and CDR2 is FQGNSA in the germline V gene. This CDR3 has 14 amino acids. The CDR3 nucleotides read TGTGCCAGCAAGCCCCCACTCCCCTACAATGAGCAGTTCTTC. This sequence encodes CASKPPLPYNEQFF.

The rearrangement links TRBV7-2 to TRBJ2-6, with 9 bases fitting TRBD2. V was clipped by 1 base and J by 0 bases; unmatched bases: 7. The CDR3 totals 19 residues. Looked up from germline, CDR1 is SGHTA and CDR2 is FQGNSA. The CDR3 loop is CASSLVSSGAPSGANVLTF. Written as DNA, the CDR3 is TGTGCCAGCAGCTTAGTGTCTAGCGGGGCCCCCTCTGGGGCCAACGTCCTGACTTTC.

The chain couples TRBV20-1 to TRBJ2-5; TRBD2 agrees at 7 bases. The ends lost 4 bases at V and 2 bases at J; junction bases unmatched: 10. The CDR3 loop spans 15 amino acids. Germline CDR1 reads DFQATT; CDR2 reads SNEGSKA (reference sequence). In DNA, the CDR3 is TGCAGTGCTAACAGAGCGGGAAAGTTACAAGAGACCCAGTACTTC. It translates to CSANRAGKLQETQYF.

This clonotype was detected a few times. The rearrangement joins TRBV7-2 to TRBJ2-1; TRBD2 matches at 7 bases. The germline gives CDR1 SGHTA, CDR2 FQGNSA. CDR3 length: 12 residues. V lost 6 bases, J lost 15 bases, and 11 bases stayed unmatched. The CDR3 DNA reads as TGTGCCAGCAGAACTCCCGGGACTACATCGTTCTTC. As protein: CASRTPGTTSFF.

The V call is TRBV12-3 or TRBV12-4, the J call TRBJ1-3; TRBD1 is a possible D gene (5 bases). This CDR3 has 17 residues. V was clipped by 4 bases and J by 0 bases, with 16 bases between them. Here the CDR3 DNA reads TGTGCCAGCAGTTCCCCTCCCGACAGTCGCTCTGGAAACACCATATATTTT. Its protein is CASSSPPDSRSGNTIYF.